This T cell receptor (beta chain) was recorded in a study of T cell responses to AZD1222 COVID-19 vaccine. Study-wide results and caveats: Dominant at 160-218 and 743-854, vaccine-associated CD4 TCRs also spanned spike.

The data were produced by immunoSEQ multiplex PCR, yet TCRdb's version contains in-frame clones alone and is incomplete. The sample has approximately 150,000 clones; 90% are singletons. Germline V gene data show CDR1 as MGHRA and CDR2 as YSYEKL. The CDR3 loop spans 17 amino acids. Trimming took 3 bases from V and 3 from J, leaving 18 bases between them. In the case of this clone: The antigen is not known.

This clonotype was obtained from an adult who received the MenACWY meningococcal vaccine as a control. Sequencing used peripheral blood, obtained 28 days after the second dose of the MenACWY control vaccine. The chain links TRBV4-1 to TRBJ1-5, with unresolved D. The CDR3 DNA reads TGCGCCAGCAGCCATGTTAATGCAGGCGTTACCAATCAGCCCCAGCATTTT. Translated, it gives CASSHVNAGVTNQPQHF.